This TCR beta chain was obtained from a study of cytomegalovirus exposure and HLA in healthy donors. The PCR contained 60 Vbeta and 13 Jbeta primers. Produced via immunoSEQ multiplex PCR; TCRdb's table is partial and in-frame only. The sample includes 120,000 or so clones, around four fifths of them seen just once. What was sequenced was PBMCs. This clonotype originated in a male donor in good health and CMV-seropositive.

The CDR3 coding sequence is TGTGCCAGCAGCCGACCGTACCACCCCCCGGGGACCGGGGAGCTGTTTTTT. The encoded protein is CASSRPYHPPGTGELFF. The chain combines TRBV7-9 with TRBJ2-2; D is possibly TRBD2 (5 bases). Germline assignment: CDR1 SEHNR and CDR2 FQNEAQ (reference sequence). With 5 bases removed from V and 5 bases from J, the gap between germline ends came to 21 bases. CDR3 length: 17 residues.